This T cell receptor delta chain is from a study of γδ T cells in repeated Plasmodium falciparum infection. Findings and limits, study-wide: Compared with Australian children, Malian Vdelta2-negative repertoires seemed more clonal, less diverse, less shared.

Flow sorting of PBMC yielded separate Vgamma9/Vdelta2+ and Vdelta2-negative gammadelta T cell populations for bulk repertoire analysis. TCRdb called clones anew from the multiplex PCR reads with CATT. Of over 90,000 delta-chain clones listed, less than 1% are singletons. In this sample, this clone turned up many times. Its antigen is not known. There are 24 residues in the CDR3. Germline V gene data show CDR1 as TSWWSYY and CDR2 as QGS. V was pared by 3 bases and J by 0 bases, with 27 bases of the junction left unmatched. J is TRDJ1 and V is TRDV1; 11 nucleotides align to TRDD3. Sequencing was performed on gamma-delta T cells from blood. The clonotype was recovered from a pool of human donors (malaria-infected and uninfected, not separated). As DNA, the CDR3 is TGTGCTCTTGGGGATCTTCCTAGGGTCGATGCGCTGGGGGATACCGAACGCAACACCGATAAACTCATCTTT. It codes for CALGDLPRVDALGDTERNTDKLIF.